A single sample is the source of the 18 T cell receptor beta chains below, sequenced in a study of blood T cell repertoires in COVID-19. Measured with immunoSEQ multiplex PCR; TCRdb has only the in-frame clones, and not every one. The sample carries around 170,000 clones, 75% to 90% recorded once. Sequencing was performed on peripheral blood. All receptors come from a woman aged 40 to 49 with acute or convalescent COVID-19.

The genes are TRBV11-2 and TRBJ2-1; TRBD2 matches at 11 bases. CDR1 is SGHAT, CDR2 FQNNGV, per germline. Trimming removed 4 bases from V and 2 bases from J; junction bases left unmatched: 7. The CDR3 covers 17 residues. The CDR3 nucleotides are TGTGCCAGCAGCTACCAGACGGGACTAGCGGCCTACAATGAGCAGTTCTTC. It yields the protein CASSYQTGLAAYNEQFF.

This clone was picked up a small number of times. This chain uses TRBV6-5 with TRBJ1-4; D perhaps matches TRBD1 (5 bases). The CDR3 runs 11 residues. Germline lookup yields CDR1 MNHEY and CDR2 SVGAGI. V lost 7 bases to trimming and J lost 8 bases, with 8 bases between them. The chain's CDR3 is CASTRGEKLFF. The DNA for the CDR3 is TGTGCCAGCACGCGGGGGGAAAAACTGTTTTTT.

The chain couples TRBV29-1 to TRBJ2-7; D may be TRBD2 (6 bases). V lost 4 bases, J lost 4 bases, and 17 bases lay in between. The CDR3 is 14 residues long. Germline CDR1 reads SQVTM; CDR2 reads ANQGSEA. The CDR3 sequence is CSVVGRGPPYEQYF. The CDR3 nucleotides are TGCAGCGTTGTCGGGAGAGGGCCCCCGTACGAGCAGTACTTC.

This sequence joins TRBV3-1 (or the pseudogene TRBV3-2) and TRBJ2-7; 8 nucleotides line up with TRBD2. Unmatched junction bases numbered 10, after V lost 0 bases and J lost 3 bases. The CDR3 sequence is 17 residues long. Germline values: CDR1 LGHDT, CDR2 YNNKEL (reference sequence). The CDR3 DNA sequence: TGTGCCAGCAGCCAAGATACAAGTTGGGCGGGGGGCTACGAGCAGTACTTC. As protein: CASSQDTSWAGGYEQYF.

V and J are TRBV4-1 and TRBJ1-5, with 11 bases matching TRBD1. Germline V gene data show CDR1 as MGHRA and CDR2 as YSYEKL. This CDR3 contains 17 residues. With 3 bases clipped from V and 0 bases from J, the junction kept 4 bases outside the gene matches. CDR3 sequence reads: CASSHGQGARSNQPQHF. The CDR3 coding sequence is TGCGCCAGCAGCCATGGACAGGGGGCTCGTAGCAATCAGCCCCAGCATTTT.

The rearrangement links TRBV30 to TRBJ2-7; 7 bases are a match to TRBD2. Trimming cost V 0 bases and J 2 bases; bases outside gene matches: 1. The CDR3 runs 13 residues. Germline V gene data show CDR1 as GTSNPN and CDR2 as SVGIG (reference sequence). CDR3 sequence: CAWSVGLAYEQYF. CDR3 in DNA: TGTGCCTGGAGTGTAGGACTAGCCTACGAGCAGTACTTC.

The chain is built from TRBV7-9 and TRBJ1-2; the match to TRBD1 covers 10 bases. The CDR3 loop spans 14 amino acids. J was trimmed by 8 bases and V by 4 bases; bases with no gene match: 7. The germline V gene encodes CDR1 SEHNR and CDR2 FQNEAQ (reference sequence). The CDR3 DNA sequence: TGTGCCAGCAGCTCAGGACAGGGGGGCGAAGGCTACACCTTC. Its translation is CASSSGQGGEGYTF. The full variable domain, rest sourced from reference TRBV7-9 and TRBJ1-2, is DTGVSQNPRHKITKRGQNVTFRCDPISEHNRLYWYRQTLGQGPEFLTYFQNEAQLEKSRLLSDRFSAERPKGSFSTLEIQRTEQGDSAMYLCASSSGQGGEGYTFGSGTRLTVV.

The chain joins TRBV11-2 to TRBJ2-2, with D possibly TRBD2 on 5 matching bases. Germline CDR1 and CDR2: SGHAT and FQNNGV. This CDR3 has 13 amino acids. The V gene lost 5 bases and the J gene lost 5 bases, with 9 bases spanning the gap. CDR3 nucleotide sequence: TGTGCCAGCAGCCCCCGGGGAACCGGGGAGCTGTTTTTT. Its translation: CASSPRGTGELFF.

J is TRBJ2-2 and V is TRBV7-9; 7 bases are a match to TRBD1. The CDR3 is 14 amino acids. V gave up 4 bases and J gave up 10 bases; unmatched junction bases: 9. CDR1 and CDR2 (germline): SEHNR, FQNEAQ (reference sequence). In DNA, the CDR3 is TGTGCCAGCAGCTCGACAGGGTCAAAGGAGGAGCTGTTTTTT. Translating gives CASSSTGSKEELFF.

The chain couples TRBV19 to TRBJ1-5; 9 nucleotides align to TRBD1. Per germline, CDR1 LNHDA and CDR2 SQIVND (reference sequence). The V gene end was trimmed by 6 bases and the J gene end by 6 bases; junction bases not matched to a gene: 12. This CDR3 is 16 amino acids long. The chain's CDR3 is CASSHRQGEKAQPQHF. As DNA, the CDR3 is TGTGCCAGTAGCCACAGACAGGGGGAAAAGGCTCAGCCCCAGCATTTT.

The V call is TRBV7-2, the J call TRBJ2-2; the D gene is possibly TRBD1 (5 bases). Germline lookup yields CDR1 SGHTA and CDR2 FQGNSA. CDR3 length: 14 residues. The V end was cut by 6 bases, the J end by 6 bases, with 14 bases between. CDR3 sequence reads: CASSFIRDSGELFF. The CDR3 nucleotides read TGTGCCAGCAGTTTCATCAGGGATTCCGGGGAGCTGTTTTTT.

This sequence joins TRBV28 and TRBJ2-1; TRBD2 matches 7 bases. The CDR3 has 12 residues. Germline V gene lookup returns CDR1 MDHEN and CDR2 SYDVKM. The V and J ends lost 11 bases and 15 bases, in that order; junction bases with no gene match: 16. In DNA, the CDR3 is TGTGCCTACCTAACACCTGGGGGGGACTTGTTCTTC. This translates into CAYLTPGGDLFF.

V usage is TRBV29-1 and J usage is TRBJ2-2; D perhaps matches TRBD1 (6 bases). Germline assignment: CDR1 SQVTM and CDR2 ANQGSEA. The length of the CDR3 is 13 residues. V lost 6 bases to trimming and J lost 1 base, with 9 bases between them. The CDR3 protein is CSVARGNTGELFF. The CDR3 DNA follows: TGCAGCGTCGCCAGGGGGAACACCGGGGAGCTGTTTTTT.

The chain uses TRBV15 and TRBJ1-5; D may be TRBD1 (5 bases). The germline CDR1 and CDR2 sequences are LNHNV and YYDKDF (reference sequence). This CDR3 comprises 15 residues. Deletions cut 0 bases from V and 9 bases from J, with 15 bases between. The CDR3 region is CATSRDGQGLRPQHF. CDR3 coding DNA: TGTGCCACCAGCAGAGATGGTCAGGGTTTAAGGCCCCAGCATTTT. Combining the CDR3 with reference TRBV15 and TRBJ1-5 gives the whole variable domain DAMVIQNPRYQVTQFGKPVTLSCSQTLNHNVMYWYQQKSSQAPKLLFHYYDKDFNNEADTPDNFQSRRPNTSFCFLDIRSPGLGDTAMYLCATSRDGQGLRPQHFGDGTRLSIL.

The CDR3 is CASSLRGWVDNEQFF. The CDR3 region has the DNA TGTGCCAGCAGTTTAAGGGGATGGGTAGACAATGAGCAGTTCTTC. The chain links TRBV28 to TRBJ2-1; a weak D match, TRBD1 (5 bases). Germline values: CDR1 MDHEN, CDR2 SYDVKM. V was clipped by 2 bases and J by 5 bases, with 13 bases between them. The CDR3 is made up of 15 amino acids.

This rearrangement joins TRBV30 to TRBJ1-3; perhaps TRBD1 as D (6 bases). Germline-derived CDR1 and CDR2 are GTSNPN and SVGIG (reference sequence). This CDR3 has 13 residues. Trimming pared 7 bases from V and 8 bases from J, leaving 18 bases between. The CDR3 region is CASNQYGGHTIYF. DNA for the CDR3: TGTGCCTCAAACCAATACGGGGGGCACACCATATATTTT. Full variable domain (rest looked up from reference TRBV30 and TRBJ1-3): SQTIHQWPATLVQPVGSPLSLECTVEGTSNPNLYWYRQAAGRGLQLLFYSVGIGQISSEVPQNLSASRPQDRQFILSSKKLLLSDSGFYLCASNQYGGHTIYFGEGSWLTVV.

This rearrangement joins TRBV27 to TRBJ2-3, with D perhaps matching TRBD1 (5 bases). V was clipped by 3 bases and J by 5 bases, with 12 bases between them. The CDR3 runs 14 residues. The germline V gene has CDR1 MNHEY and CDR2 SMNVEV (reference sequence). The CDR3 DNA reads as TGTGCCAGCAGTTTCAGGGAAGCTCTAGATACGCAGTATTTT. Its translation: CASSFREALDTQYF.

The chain has TRBV5-1 and TRBJ2-7, with 10 bases lining up with TRBD2. The germline V gene has CDR1 SGHRS and CDR2 YFSETQ. CDR3 length equals 15 residues. V was pared by 2 bases and J by 7 bases, with 9 bases of the junction left unmatched. CDR3 in amino acids: CASSFNSGRREEQYF. CDR3 sequence (DNA): TGCGCCAGCAGCTTTAATAGCGGGAGGCGGGAGGAGCAGTACTTC. The full variable domain, its missing parts supplied by reference TRBV5-1 and TRBJ2-7, is KAGVTQTPRYLIKTRGQQVTLSCSPISGHRSVSWYQQTPGQGLQFLFEYFSETQRNKGNFPGRFSGRQFSNSRSEMNVSTLELGDSALYLCASSFNSGRREEQYFGPGTRLTVT.